This T cell receptor (beta chain) was obtained from a study of Graves' ophthalmopathy and Graves' hyperthyroidism. Germline CDR1 is GTSNPN and CDR2 is SVGIG (reference sequence). Trimming cost V 1 base and J 0 bases, with 10 bases left between them. This CDR3 comprises 15 residues. Beta-chain TCR CDR3 regions were amplified from RNA transcripts. First-round RT-PCR relied on HTBI primers, and a second-round multiplex PCR came next. MiXCR, run by TCRdb on the multiplex PCR reads, gives a single entry per CDR3 protein. The sample holds a few hundred thousand distinct CDR3 sequences, about a sixth seen once. This clonotype was observed at least ten times.

The sample taken for sequencing was peripheral blood. The source of this sequence is a woman aged 18-29 years with Graves' ophthalmopathy. V usage is TRBV30 and J usage is TRBJ1-5; D gene uncertain. The CDR3 coding sequence is TGTGCCTGGAGTGAGACCTTTTTTAGCAATCAGCCCCAGCATTTT. The encoded protein is CAWSETFFSNQPQHF.